This T cell receptor (beta chain) comes out of a study of blood T cells in healthy people across ages. A second roughly 6 to 11 cycle PCR used barcoded and J-beta primers. From the 5' RACE reads, TCRdb called clonotypes with MiXCR, one entry per CDR3 protein. The table includes about 900,000 distinct CDR3 sequences, roughly 48% detected once. The germline V and J ends were trimmed by 9 bases and 6 bases, with 11 bases remaining between them. Germline-derived CDR1 and CDR2 are KGHDR and SFDVKD. CDR3 length: 12 residues. The clonotype comes from a man aged 25-45 years in good health. This sequence joins TRBV24-1 and TRBJ1-5; the D is unclear. Material: blood. Here the CDR3 reads CATSLGRQPQHF. DNA of the CDR3: TGTGCCACCTCGCTTGGACGTCAGCCCCAGCATTTT.